These T cell receptor beta chains were read from a single sample in a study of blood T cell repertoires in COVID-19. Some clones are missing from TCRdb's copy, which holds only in-frame ones; the method was immunoSEQ multiplex PCR. The sample holds some 180,000 clones, around 86% seen once. Sequencing was performed on peripheral blood. The source is a woman older than 75 with COVID-19, enrolled during active disease. Both conserved end residues are part of each CDR3. D genes are given only for firm matches. Clone sizes are given selectively: once, few, many, or a class where the clone is expanded.

size,J,V,D,CDR3,DNA
NA,TRBJ1-1,TRBV4-3,NA,CASSHPWRLVNTEAFF,TGCGCCAGCAGCCACCCTTGGAGGCTCGTGAACACTGAAGCTTTCTTT
NA,TRBJ2-4,TRBV6-1,TRBD1,CASSDIPGQGAKNIQYF,TGTGCCAGCAGTGATATTCCGGGACAGGGGGCCAAAAACATTCAGTACTTC
once,TRBJ2-3,TRBV27,TRBD2,CASAIWGGSTDTQYF,TGTGCCAGCGCTATTTGGGGGGGAAGCACAGATACGCAGTATTTT
once,TRBJ1-4,TRBV2,NA,CASSDLRGTNEKLFF,TGTGCCAGCAGTGATTTGCGGGGCACTAATGAAAAACTGTTTTTT
once,TRBJ1-2,TRBV12-3/TRBV12-4,NA,CASSPGYYGYTF,TGTGCCAGCAGTCCGGGGTACTATGGCTACACCTTC
few,TRBJ2-1,TRBV24-1,NA,CATSDLQGFCDNEQFF,TGTGCCACCAGTGATTTGCAGGGTTTCTGTGACAATGAGCAGTTCTTC
once,TRBJ2-2,TRBV7-9,NA,CASSFTATGELFF,TGTGCCAGCAGCTTTACAGCCACCGGGGAGCTGTTTTTT
NA,TRBJ1-2,TRBV14,TRBD1,CASSLSGDREYGYTF,TGTGCCAGCAGCCTGTCCGGGGACAGGGAGTATGGCTACACCTTC
NA,TRBJ2-7,TRBV5-1,TRBD2,CASSLAGGSYEQYF,TGCGCCAGCAGTTTGGCGGGAGGATCCTACGAGCAGTACTTC
NA,TRBJ2-7,TRBV3-1/TRBV3-2,TRBD2,CASSQDLGTSDYEQYF,TGTGCCAGCAGCCAAGATCTAGGGACTAGCGACTACGAGCAGTACTTC
NA,TRBJ1-2,TRBV19,NA,CASRTGDYGYTF,TGTGCCAGTAGGACGGGGGACTATGGCTACACCTTC
NA,TRBJ2-5,TRBV19,NA,CASSITGSVETQYF,TGTGCCAGTAGTATCACCGGGAGTGTGGAGACCCAGTACTTC
once,TRBJ1-6,TRBV7-2,TRBD1,CASSGGGAGSPLHF,TGTGCCAGCAGCGGAGGGGGCGCGGGTTCACCCCTCCACTTT
NA,TRBJ1-4,TRBV28,NA,CASLSGANEKLFF,TGTGCCAGCCTCTCAGGGGCTAATGAAAAACTGTTTTTT
once,TRBJ1-2,TRBV6-5,TRBD1,CASSRGTGSNYGYTF,TGTGCCAGCTCCCGCGGGACAGGAAGCAACTATGGCTACACCTTC
NA,TRBJ2-1,TRBV4-3,NA,CASSQDQVSYNEQFF,TGCGCCAGCAGCCAAGATCAGGTCTCCTACAATGAGCAGTTCTTC
NA,TRBJ2-1,TRBV4-3,TRBD2,CASSQDASGNYNEQFF,TGCGCCAGCAGCCAAGATGCTAGCGGAAACTACAATGAGCAGTTCTTC
NA,TRBJ1-2,TRBV19,NA,CASSISGAGYTF,TGTGCCAGTAGTATTTCTGGGGCTGGCTACACCTTC
NA,TRBJ1-4,TRBV7-9,NA,CASSSLSGRGEKLFF,TGTGCCAGCAGCTCTTTGTCGGGTCGGGGTGAAAAACTGTTTTTT
once,TRBJ2-2,TRBV27,TRBD1,CASRYGTGNTGELFF,TGTGCCAGCCGCTACGGGACAGGCAACACCGGGGAGCTGTTTTTT
few,TRBJ1-4,TRBV9,NA,CASSVDNREGEKLFF,TGTGCCAGCAGCGTAGATAACAGGGAGGGGGAAAAACTGTTTTTT
once,TRBJ1-2,TRBV7-2,NA,CASSVRTVTNGYTF,TGTGCCAGCAGCGTACGGACAGTAACGAATGGCTACACCTTC
NA,TRBJ1-6,TRBV27,NA,CASSDGGAPSYNSPLHF,TGTGCCAGCAGTGATGGAGGGGCGCCTTCCTATAATTCACCCCTCCACTTT
few,TRBJ1-5,TRBV18,TRBD1,CASSLTGTGVGQPQHF,TGTGCCAGCTCACTGACCGGGACAGGGGTTGGTCAGCCCCAGCATTTT
NA,TRBJ2-7,TRBV7-8,TRBD1,CASSLEDRGYYEQYF,TGTGCCAGCAGCTTAGAGGACAGGGGGTACTACGAGCAGTACTTC
NA,TRBJ1-2,TRBV5-6,NA,CASSFSTGHYGYTF,TGTGCCAGCAGCTTTTCAACAGGTCACTATGGCTACACCTTC
NA,TRBJ2-3,TRBV5-6,NA,CASSFSGTDTQYF,TGTGCCAGCAGCTTTTCGGGCACAGATACGCAGTATTTT
NA,TRBJ1-2,TRBV11-2,NA,CASSSEKQGYTF,TGTGCCAGCAGCTCAGAAAAACAGGGCTACACCTTC
NA,TRBJ2-1,TRBV11-2,TRBD2,CASSFGVLASGSNEQFF,TGTGCCAGCAGCTTCGGGGTTCTTGCTAGCGGGAGCAATGAGCAGTTCTTC
NA,TRBJ2-1,TRBV21-1,NA,CASSKCCTNNEQFF,TGTGCCAGCAGCAAATGTTGCACTAACAATGAGCAGTTCTTC
NA,TRBJ1-6,TRBV7-2,NA,CASSFGSGIRNSPLHF,TGTGCCAGCAGCTTTGGATCAGGCATCAGGAATTCACCCCTCCACTTT
NA,TRBJ2-1,TRBV7-3,TRBD2,CASSITGTRASNEQFF,TGTGCCAGCAGCATAACCGGGACTAGGGCTAGTAATGAGCAGTTCTTC
NA,TRBJ2-1,TRBV6-1,TRBD2,CASSEGLASYNEQFF,TGTGCCAGCAGTGAAGGACTAGCATCCTACAATGAGCAGTTCTTC
NA,TRBJ1-6,TRBV14,NA,CASSQVRGGRDSPLHF,TGTGCCAGCAGCCAAGTCCGGGGTGGGAGAGATTCACCCCTCCACTTT
NA,TRBJ1-2,TRBV7-9,NA,CASSSQTGMIYGYTF,TGTGCCAGCAGCTCTCAGACAGGCATGATCTATGGCTACACCTTC
NA,TRBJ1-5,TRBV5-1,TRBD1,CASSFGTGAGQPQHF,TGCGCCAGCAGCTTTGGGACAGGGGCGGGTCAGCCCCAGCATTTT
NA,TRBJ2-1,TRBV5-1,NA,CASSPNSGSSYNEQFF,TGCGCCAGCAGCCCCAATAGCGGAAGCTCCTACAATGAGCAGTTCTTC
NA,TRBJ1-2,TRBV18,NA,CASSPPGGHGYTF,TGTGCCAGCTCACCCCCGGGGGGCCATGGCTACACCTTC
NA,TRBJ1-2,TRBV5-4,NA,CASSLGAGVYGYTF,TGTGCCAGCAGCTTGGGTGCAGGGGTCTATGGCTACACCTTC
NA,TRBJ2-1,TRBV11-3,NA,CASSLLGWAGEQFF,TGTGCCAGCAGCTTATTAGGTTGGGCGGGTGAGCAGTTCTTC
few,TRBJ2-7,TRBV5-4,TRBD1,CASRPGTGGSYEQYF,TGTGCCAGCAGGCCCGGGACAGGGGGCTCCTACGAGCAGTACTTC
NA,TRBJ1-2,TRBV29-1,TRBD1,CSAKGQDYGYTF,TGCAGCGCCAAAGGACAGGACTATGGCTACACCTTC
few,TRBJ2-2,TRBV28,NA,CASSSNGGELFF,TGTGCCAGCAGTAGTAACGGCGGGGAGCTGTTTTTT
NA,TRBJ1-3,TRBV28,TRBD1,CATQGVDTIYF,TGTGCCACTCAGGGGGTGGACACCATATATTTT
NA,TRBJ1-2,TRBV7-2,TRBD1,CASSHRDRGYGYTF,TGTGCCAGCAGCCACCGGGACAGGGGTTATGGCTACACCTTC